This T cell receptor (beta chain) was found in a study of blood T cell repertoires in COVID-19. Study-level information: From T cells, B-cell-depleted T cells, or PBMCs came the material, which was cDNA or gDNA.

Study members were between roughly 18 and 100 years old and lived in some 22 US regions. Cohorts were assigned according to the clinical history that participants reported. Clones were read by immunoSEQ multiplex PCR, and TCRdb kept only the in-frame ones, dropping some. The data contain 450,000 to 600,000 clones, roughly 90% of them singletons. This TCR was recovered from a woman younger than 30 who had recovered from COVID-19. Material for sequencing was PBMCs or T cells enriched from blood (not recorded which).

The CDR3 nucleotides read TGTGCCTGGACACCGACAGGGACCCCCCTATATGGCTACACCTTC. Translated: CAWTPTGTPLYGYTF. The V and J genes are TRBV30 and TRBJ1-2, with TRBD1 matching over 7 bases. The germline V gene has CDR1 GTSNPN and CDR2 SVGIG (reference sequence). The V gene end was trimmed by 4 bases and the J gene end by 5 bases; junction bases not matched to a gene: 13. This CDR3 is 15 amino acids long.